This TCR beta chain is from a study of PD-1 blockade in classical Hodgkin lymphoma. Study-wide results and limits: Some patients started nivolumab under 1 year after ASCT, and they were excluded.

Data came from immunoSEQ multiplex PCR; TCRdb stores just in-frame clones and leaves some out. In the table there are about 98,000 clones, around 90% of which are singletons. As for this clone: Its antigen is currently unknown.

This CDR3 has 15 residues. V lost 3 bases to trimming and J lost 3 bases, with 18 bases between them. Per germline, CDR1 GTSNPN and CDR2 SVGIG (reference sequence). Each of the patients experienced relapse following autologous stem cell transplantation, and their brentuximab vedotin exposure differed. J is TRBJ2-7 and V is TRBV30; D possibly corresponds to TRBD2 (8 bases). The material sequenced was peripheral blood mononuclear cells (PBMCs), taken at baseline. This sequence was found in a human donor with classical Hodgkin lymphoma. CDR3 in DNA: TGTGCCTGGAGCGGGAGGGACAGTTCTCTCTACGAGCAGTACTTC. Encoded protein: CAWSGRDSSLYEQYF.